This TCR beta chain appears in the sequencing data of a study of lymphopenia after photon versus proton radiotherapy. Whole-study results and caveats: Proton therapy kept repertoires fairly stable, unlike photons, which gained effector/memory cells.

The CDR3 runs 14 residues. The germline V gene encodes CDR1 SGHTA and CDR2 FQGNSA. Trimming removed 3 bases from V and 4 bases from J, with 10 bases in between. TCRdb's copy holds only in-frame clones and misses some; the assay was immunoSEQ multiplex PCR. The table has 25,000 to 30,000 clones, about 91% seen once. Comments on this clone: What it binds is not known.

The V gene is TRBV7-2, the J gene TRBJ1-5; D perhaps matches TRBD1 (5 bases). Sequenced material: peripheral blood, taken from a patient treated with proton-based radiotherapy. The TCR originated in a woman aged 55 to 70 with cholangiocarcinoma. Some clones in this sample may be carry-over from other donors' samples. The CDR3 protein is CASSLGPQNQPQHF. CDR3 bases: TGTGCCAGCAGCTTGGGACCACAGAATCAGCCCCAGCATTTT.